The source of this TCR beta chain is a study of beta chain features in type 1 diabetes (dated by TCRdb to 2016 to 2019). In the study overall: Mean age, gender distribution, total cell number and subset yield were not different between patients and healthy donors. Naive and central memory subsets were obtained from all 30 or so donors, but regulatory and stem cell-like memory subsets were isolated from only 8 patients and roughly 8 healthy donors. In the study, TCRB repertoires of sorted circulating CD4+ T cell subsets from recently diagnosed type 1 diabetes patients were compared with those of matched healthy donors. Across all samples, fewer than 130 million sorted cells were examined, and cell number per subset correlated strongly with RNA yield.

Study-wide findings and limitations: Because small numbers of individuals were included in the HLA sub-analyses, any influence of HLA type on TCRB rearrangement was left unresolved. Type 1 diabetes patients showed a moderate but significant shortening of TCRB CDR3 length in all four CD4+ subsets. Because cDNA rather than genomic DNA was sequenced, highly expressing activated cells could have been over-represented, although no difference in activation and CD3 levels was found between groups. Patients with type 1 diabetes made fewer insertions and deleted more nucleotides at VDJ recombination sites, implying thymic rearrangement abnormalities. Naive, central memory and regulatory TCRB repertoires appeared to be more similar among patients than among healthy donors. Shorter templates might be favored by PCR, yet because patient and control samples were amplified and corrected together, any such skew would affect both groups equally.

A single peripheral blood draw of about 116 mL on average was collected from each donor into heparinised tubes. A BD FACSAria II and a panel including CD45RO, CCR7, CD25, CD127, CD95 and CD27 were used to sort naive, central memory, regulatory and stem cell-like memory CD4+ T cells. Every sorted population had a purity above 95%. PBMCs were isolated immediately by Lymphoprep density gradient centrifugation and stained directly without culture. To minimize batch effects, samples were stained and sorted in pairs, one healthy donor with one patient per experiment. This clone was seen only a few times. Its specific antigen is unknown. There are no base qualities to consult, and no much larger clone falls within one base. Other DNA sequences within the sample encode an identical CDR3. The entire amount of isolated RNA was reverse transcribed using the High Capacity cDNA Reverse Transcription Kit, so the sequenced TCRB transcripts were expressed ones. Deep immunoSEQ sequencing was performed on naive, central memory and regulatory T cell samples, with an average of roughly 3.5 million total reads per sample. Sorted cells were lysed in RLT buffer, and RNA was extracted using DNase-treated RNeasy Micro or Mini kits according to cell number. To prevent cross-contamination, every cell subset was processed on its own, while patient and healthy donor samples were processed together. The immunoSEQ multiplex PCR was used to amplify TCRB sequences from cDNA, yielding 87-bp fragments that span the CDR3 region. Sequencing of the amplicons was performed on the Illumina HiSeq platform. The authors' analysis ran thus. PCR bias was computationally corrected using synthetic template baselines, reads within Hamming distance 2 were collapsed, and singletons that could not be merged were discarded. Reads were aligned against IMGT to assign V, D and J genes, CDR3 length and insertions or deletions at six rearrangement sites. Within each subset, clonotype counts were normalized to sorted cell number, after which true diversity and Gini coefficients were computed with the tcR R package. Repertoire sharing was quantified using the overlap coefficient calculated on TCRB nucleotide sequences. Out-of-frame TCRB sequences from naive cells were analyzed as a proxy for the pre-selection repertoire. Drawn from immuneACCESS, this table holds only the in-frame rearrangements with V and J called that TCRdb kept. Clones are partly lost; checked studies trace under half to an unresolved V gene and leave the rest unexplained. The V and J calls and clone size come from that table; D and trimming were worked out from the DNA. The sample table holds approximately 730,000 clones, of which roughly 13% were seen once. The ten largest clones represent less than 0.025% of the sample.

V is clipped by 4 bases and J by 4 bases, and the sequence between their germline boundaries is 10 bases long. The CDR3 runs 13 amino acids, cysteine and phenylalanine included. Of the read, only the CDR3 DNA is kept; its 39 bases are in frame from base 1. For CDR1 and CDR2, the germline V gene lists SQVTM and ANQGSEA. The chain employs TRBV29-1 and TRBJ1-4, with the D gene not clear enough to name. This sequence originates from a man between 18 and 35 years old with type 1 diabetes. Sequencing was performed on naive CD4+ T cells from blood. The cell subset or site label, as the study defines it: true naive CD4+ T cells. The nucleotide sequence reads as follows: TGCAGCGTTGGCGGCCGCCTTAATGAAAAACTGTTTTTT. It translates to CSVGGRLNEKLFF.